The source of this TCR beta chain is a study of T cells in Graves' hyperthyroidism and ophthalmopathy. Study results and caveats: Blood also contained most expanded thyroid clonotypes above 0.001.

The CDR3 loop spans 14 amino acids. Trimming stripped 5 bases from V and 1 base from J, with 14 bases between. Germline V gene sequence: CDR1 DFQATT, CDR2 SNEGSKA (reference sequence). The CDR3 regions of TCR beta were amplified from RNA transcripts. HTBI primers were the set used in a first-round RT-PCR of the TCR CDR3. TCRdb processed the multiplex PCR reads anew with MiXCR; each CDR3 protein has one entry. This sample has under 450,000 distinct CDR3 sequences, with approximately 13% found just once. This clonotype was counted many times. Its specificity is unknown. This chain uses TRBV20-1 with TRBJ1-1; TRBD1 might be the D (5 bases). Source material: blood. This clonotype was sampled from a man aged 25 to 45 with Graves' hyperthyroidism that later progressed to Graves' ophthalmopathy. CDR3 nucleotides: TGCAGTGCTGCCCGGGACTCTGCGAACACTGAAGCTTTCTTT. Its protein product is CSAARDSANTEAFF.